Following are 32 T cell receptor beta chains from one sample sequenced in a study of human T cells and chemical hapten exposure. One entry per CDR3 protein results from TCRdb running MiXCR on the RACE reads. The sample lists 73,000 or so distinct CDR3 sequences, around 8.8% occurring once. Time point meaning: patch test 2, 6 weeks after DPC sensitization. Treatment indicated: therapeutic diphenylcyclopropenone sensitization with weekly scalp DPC. The sample consisted of whole blood, taken in connection with sensitization to the hapten diphenylcyclopropenone (DPC). These receptors were taken from a woman aged 45-60 years with alopecia areata. Some clones in this sample may be carry-over from other donors' samples.

V usage is TRBV18 and J usage is TRBJ2-2; 8 nucleotides agree with TRBD1. V lost 4 bases, J lost 5 bases, and 15 bases stayed unmatched. In germline, CDR1 is KGHSH, CDR2 LQKENI. The CDR3 loop spans 18 amino acids. The CDR3 here is CASSLDDRGRTRTGELFF. CDR3 nucleotides: TGTGCCAGCTCACTCGACGACAGGGGTCGAACGAGAACCGGGGAGCTGTTTTTT. The full variable domain, with the rest looked up from reference TRBV18 and TRBJ2-2, is NAGVMQNPRHLVRRRGQEARLRCSPMKGHSHVYWYRQLPEEGLKFMVYLQKENIIDESGMPKERFSAEFPKEGPSILRIQQVVRGDSAAYFCASSLDDRGRTRTGELFFGEGSRLTVL.

This clonotype was recorded at least ten times. The CDR3 DNA follows: TGCAGTGCTAGGATTCCCTCCGGGTTCCGCCCCCAACCAGATACGCAGTATTTT. Protein sequence: CSARIPSGFRPQPDTQYF. This chain links TRBV20-1 with TRBJ2-3; D gene unclear. Germline V lookup: CDR1 DFQATT, CDR2 SNEGSKA (reference sequence). The CDR3 contains 18 residues. The V gene lost 3 bases and the J gene lost 4 bases, with 26 bases spanning the gap.

This rearrangement joins TRBV6-5 to TRBJ2-7; a weak D match, TRBD2 (5 bases). V lost 0 bases and J 0 bases, leaving 12 bases between the germline ends. Germline V lookup: CDR1 MNHEY, CDR2 SVGAGI. This CDR3 comprises 16 residues. The CDR3 protein is CASSYSTGRSSYEQYF. CDR3 in DNA: TGTGCCAGCAGTTACTCGACTGGGAGAAGCTCCTACGAGCAGTACTTC.

This clonotype was recorded at least ten times. V and J are TRBV12-3 or TRBV12-4 and TRBJ1-1, with TRBD1 as a possible D gene (5 bases). The CDR3 runs 12 residues. The V end was cut by 5 bases, the J end by 6 bases, with 10 bases between. The CDR3 is CASSPDSPEAFF. CDR3 nucleotides: TGTGCCAGCAGTCCCGACAGCCCTGAAGCTTTCTTT.

Regarding this clonotype: This may be a read error, as it is one base from a much larger clone. V usage is TRBV5-1 and J usage is TRBJ2-5; 8 bases map to TRBD2. The germline V gene encodes CDR1 SGHRS and CDR2 YFSETQ. The CDR3 runs to 13 residues. Here the CDR3 reads CASSPAGEETQNF. The CDR3 DNA reads TGCGCCAGCAGCCCAGCGGGAGAAGAGACCCAGAACTTC.

This clonotype was counted ten times or more. The chain employs TRBV20-1 and TRBJ1-2; D call uncertain. Trimming shortened V by 3 bases and J by 4 bases, and 9 bases separated the two germline ends. This CDR3 contains 12 residues. Germline lookup yields CDR1 DFQATT and CDR2 SNEGSKA (reference sequence). CDR3 loop: CSASGPSYGYTF. The CDR3 region has the DNA TGCAGTGCTAGCGGACCGTCCTATGGCTACACCTTC.

The genes are TRBV28 and TRBJ1-1, with D perhaps TRBD1 (6 bases). V was cut by 11 bases and J by 1 base, with 14 bases left in between. Germline V gene data show CDR1 as MDHEN and CDR2 as SYDVKM. This CDR3 has 13 residues. The CDR3 nucleotides are TGTGCCGGAGCCGGGACACCGAACACTGAAGCTTTCTTT. It translates to CAGAGTPNTEAFF.

The V gene is TRBV7-6, the J gene TRBJ2-3, with a weak D call TRBD2 (6 bases). This CDR3 region has 14 residues. Germline V gives CDR1 SGHVS, CDR2 FNYEAQ. Between the trimmed V and J ends, which lost 5 bases and 1 base, there was a span of 10 bases. The CDR3 region has the DNA TGTGCCAGCAGCCTGCCGGGGGGCACAGATACGCAGTATTTT. It is translated as CASSLPGGTDTQYF.

CDR3 in amino acids: CASSFASGGINEQYF. The CDR3 DNA reads TGTGCCAGCAGTTTCGCTAGCGGGGGGATCAACGAGCAGTACTTC. The V call is TRBV27, the J call TRBJ2-7; 11 nucleotides match TRBD2. Germline trimming cut 3 bases from V and 5 bases from J; bases unmatched to any gene: 6. The germline gives CDR1 MNHEY, CDR2 SMNVEV (reference sequence). CDR3 size: 15 residues.

This clonotype came up a few times. The chain has TRBV10-3 and TRBJ1-2; D remains unclear. This CDR3 spans 13 amino acids. The V gene lost 3 bases and the J gene lost 3 bases, with 8 bases spanning the gap. Germline V lookup: CDR1 ENHRY, CDR2 SYGVKD. The DNA for the CDR3 is TGTGCCATCAGTGAAGGTGGGGACTATGGCTACACCTTC. As protein: CAISEGGDYGYTF.

This clonotype was seen ten or more times. This rearrangement joins TRBV27 to TRBJ1-4; 8 nucleotides agree with TRBD1. The V gene end was trimmed by 5 bases and the J gene end by 8 bases; junction bases not matched to a gene: 7. CDR3 size: 14 residues. Germline-derived CDR1 and CDR2 are MNHEY and SMNVEV (reference sequence). The chain's CDR3 is CASSPTGAREKLFF. CDR3 nucleotides: TGTGCCAGCAGTCCGACAGGGGCGCGGGAAAAACTGTTTTTT.

This clonotype was detected many times. The V call is TRBV28, the J call TRBJ1-5; 8 bases agree with TRBD1. Trimming at V came to 7 bases and at J to 9 bases, leaving 11 bases not matched to a gene. CDR1 is MDHEN and CDR2 is SYDVKM in the germline V gene. The CDR3 sequence is 14 residues long. This chain's CDR3 is CASTATGAGRPQHF. For the CDR3, the DNA is TGTGCCAGCACCGCGACAGGGGCAGGGAGGCCCCAGCATTTT.

This chain joins TRBV28 and TRBJ1-2; 7 positions agree with TRBD1. The CDR3 extends over 12 amino acids. CDR1 is MDHEN, CDR2 SYDVKM, per germline. V was pared by 4 bases and J by 7 bases, with 3 bases of the junction left unmatched. CDR3: CASSSRTGGYTF. CDR3 coding DNA: TGTGCCAGCAGTTCCCGGACAGGTGGCTACACCTTC.

The sample holds many counts of this clonotype. The chain employs TRBV6-5 and TRBJ2-7, with D tentatively TRBD1 (6 bases). In germline, CDR1 is MNHEY, CDR2 SVGAGI. The CDR3 sequence is 15 residues long. Trimming removed 5 bases from V and 0 bases from J, with 14 bases in between. DNA for the CDR3: TGTGCCAGCAGTAGGGACACCCAGAGCTCCTACGAGCAGTACTTC. Translating gives CASSRDTQSSYEQYF.

This clonotype was seen only a few times. V is TRBV27 and J is TRBJ2-3; D possibly corresponds to TRBD2 (6 bases). The CDR3 runs to 14 residues. Germline CDR1 reads MNHEY; CDR2 reads SMNVEV (reference sequence). Trimming left V 5 bases short and J 5 bases short, with 14 bases between. CDR3 nucleotides: TGTGCCAGCAGTCACGGACGGGAGAGAGATACGCAGTATTTT. Amino acids: CASSHGRERDTQYF.

This clonotype was found a few times. CDR3 coding DNA: TGTGCCAGCAGCACAACAGGGGATGAAGCTTTCTTT. Its protein is CASSTTGDEAFF. The chain joins TRBV12-3 or TRBV12-4 to TRBJ1-1; 7 bases match TRBD1. Losses at the gene ends were 6 bases for V and 7 bases for J; bases not matched to a gene: 5. The CDR3 is made up of 12 amino acids.

This clonotype appeared a few times. CDR3 nucleotide sequence: TGTGCCAGCGCTTTCGGACAGGGCAATTCACCCCTCCACTTT. Translating it yields CASAFGQGNSPLHF. The chain uses TRBV2 and TRBJ1-6; 8 bases agree with TRBD1. V shed 8 bases and J 7 bases; nucleotides not matched to a gene: 7. Germline V gene sequence: CDR1 SNHLY, CDR2 FYNNEI. The length of the CDR3 is 14 residues.

The chain combines TRBV24-1 with TRBJ2-2; 8 bases agree with TRBD1. Unmatched junction bases numbered 15, after V lost 3 bases and J lost 4 bases. CDR1 is KGHDR and CDR2 is SFDVKD in the germline V gene. CDR3 length equals 19 residues. CDR3: CATSDLRTGFRRGTGELFF. Written as DNA, the CDR3 is TGTGCCACCAGTGATCTGAGGACAGGGTTCCGGCGAGGCACCGGGGAGCTGTTTTTT.

This clonotype was seen many times. The gene calls are TRBV5-6 and TRBJ1-1, with D perhaps TRBD1 (5 bases). Trimming removed 4 bases from V and 0 bases from J, with 13 bases in between. The CDR3 runs 15 residues. Germline CDR1 and CDR2: SGHDT and YYEEEE. The CDR3 region is CASSLFGGLNTEAFF. In DNA, the CDR3 is TGTGCCAGCAGCCTCTTTGGGGGTCTGAACACTGAAGCTTTCTTT.

There are many counts of this clonotype. This chain connects TRBV10-3 to TRBJ1-3; D gene uncertain. Trimming pared 3 bases from V and 4 bases from J, leaving 10 bases between. Germline V lookup: CDR1 ENHRY, CDR2 SYGVKD. CDR3 length: 14 amino acids. CDR3 sequence: CAISDGVTGNTIYF. The CDR3 region has the DNA TGTGCCATCAGTGACGGGGTGACGGGAAACACCATATATTTT.

This clonotype was found a few times. V is TRBV18 and J is TRBJ1-1; the D gene is possibly TRBD1 (5 bases). CDR1 is KGHSH, CDR2 LQKENI, per germline. The CDR3 covers 16 residues. The ends were cut back, 2 bases at V and 8 bases at J, with 21 bases in the middle. CDR3 residues: CASSPRRGGVDIEAFF. The DNA for the CDR3 is TGTGCCAGCTCACCAAGGAGGGGAGGAGTAGACATCGAAGCTTTCTTT.

The J gene is TRBJ1-1, the V gene TRBV7-2; 8 nucleotides match TRBD1. CDR1 and CDR2 from the germline V gene are SGHTA and FQGNSA. The J segment lost 2 bases and the V segment lost 1 base, leaving 3 bases of the junction unmatched. The CDR3 is made up of 15 amino acids. The CDR3 bases are TGTGCCAGCAGCTTAGGAGGACAGGGTAACACTGAAGCTTTCTTT. As protein: CASSLGGQGNTEAFF.

This chain connects TRBV6-5 to TRBJ1-5; 7 positions match TRBD1. V dropped 6 bases and J dropped 0; count of bases not matched to a gene: 11. The length of the CDR3 is 17 residues. The V gene's germline CDR1 is MNHEY and CDR2 SVGAGI. CDR3 sequence reads: CASRYRDRVYSNQPQHF. The CDR3 DNA follows: TGTGCCAGCAGGTACCGGGACAGAGTATATAGCAATCAGCCCCAGCATTTT.

V usage is TRBV5-4 and J usage is TRBJ2-1; TRBD2 matches 9 bases. The CDR3 spans 17 residues. CDR1 is SGHNT, CDR2 YYREEE, per germline (reference sequence). With V trimmed by 4 bases and J by 9 bases, 17 bases remained unmatched. This chain's CDR3 is CASSRGASGGLSGEQFF. The CDR3 coding sequence is TGTGCCAGCAGCCGAGGGGCCAGCGGGGGGCTGTCTGGTGAGCAGTTCTTC.

This clonotype was observed at least ten times. The chain carries TRBV12-3 or TRBV12-4 and TRBJ2-3; D possibly corresponds to TRBD2 (6 bases). This CDR3 is built from 17 residues. V lost 5 bases and J lost 2, with 20 bases in between. The CDR3 DNA follows: TGTGCCAGCAGTCATACTTTCCGGGACTCCAACACAGATACGCAGTATTTT. Translating gives CASSHTFRDSNTDTQYF.

This clonotype was found a few times. The conserved phenylalanine or tryptophan normally closing the CDR3 is absent here, so this likely arose from a read error. It is unclear where the CDR3 begins or ends on the DNA, so no DNA is shown, and the CDR3 is as TCRdb lists it. This sequence joins TRBV28 and TRBJ2-5; no check of the table's D call, TRBD2, against the DNA was made. The CDR3 has 13 residues if both end residues are counted. Germline CDR1 and CDR2: MDHEN and SYDVKM. This chain's CDR3 is CASTHPTSGSPQL.

This clonotype was seen more than once but under ten times. The chain is built from TRBV14 and TRBJ2-7; 9 nucleotides align to TRBD1. Germline-derived CDR1 and CDR2 are SGHDN and FVKESK. The CDR3 has 15 residues. V gave up 5 bases and J gave up 5 bases; unmatched junction bases: 10. CDR3 coding DNA: TGTGCCAGCAGCTACGGGACAGGGACGTTGAACGAGCAGTACTTC. Amino acids: CASSYGTGTLNEQYF.

Many counts were recorded for this clonotype. V is TRBV4-3 and J is TRBJ1-2; no clear D gene. The ends were cut back, 0 bases at V and 4 bases at J, with 12 bases in the middle. The CDR3 is 15 amino acids. Germline assignment: CDR1 LGHNA and CDR2 YSLEER. This CDR3 is CASSQDLGVSYGYTF. The CDR3, as DNA: TGCGCCAGCAGCCAAGATTTGGGAGTAAGCTATGGCTACACCTTC.

V is TRBV12-3 or TRBV12-4 and J is TRBJ1-4; unclear D gene. The CDR3 extends over 13 amino acids. V was cut by 8 bases and J by 3 bases, with 10 bases left in between. The CDR3: CASSFGPNEKLFF. In nucleotides, the CDR3 is TGTGCCAGCTCCTTCGGGCCTAATGAAAAACTGTTTTTT.

The CDR3: CASPIAFSYEQYF. Here the CDR3 DNA reads TGTGCCAGCCCTATTGCTTTCTCCTACGAGCAGTACTTC. The chain employs TRBV3-1 and TRBJ2-7; D gene unclear. Trimming took 8 bases from V and 0 from J, leaving 11 bases between them. CDR1 LGHDT and CDR2 YNNKEL come from the germline V gene (reference sequence). The CDR3 spans 13 residues.

This clonotype was seen a handful of times. The chain employs TRBV10-3 and TRBJ2-1; D remains ambiguous. The CDR3 is 15 residues long. Germline V gives CDR1 ENHRY, CDR2 SYGVKD. V lost 2 bases, J lost 0 bases, and 8 bases lay in between. The CDR3 is CAISEGSSSYNEQFF. The DNA for the CDR3 is TGTGCCATCAGTGAGGGCTCGAGCTCCTACAATGAGCAGTTCTTC.

This clonotype was detected only a few times. V gene TRBV27 combines with J gene TRBJ1-3, with 8 bases lining up with TRBD1. The germline V gene encodes CDR1 MNHEY and CDR2 SMNVEV (reference sequence). This CDR3 region has 14 residues. The V segment lost 4 bases and the J segment 8 bases; nucleotides outside the gene matches: 7. The CDR3 bases are TGTGCCAGCAGTTCCAGGGGGCTAGGGGACACCATATATTTT. It is translated as CASSSRGLGDTIYF.